The present entry profiles one T cell receptor beta chain with its context. The CDR3 contains 16 residues. The V segment lost 4 bases and the J segment 2 bases; nucleotides outside the gene matches: 11. CDR1 is SGHRS, CDR2 YFSETQ, per germline. The data originate from a study of blood T cell repertoires in COVID-19. As for the study in general: The study drew acute and convalescent COVID-19 samples from the United States, Italy and Spain. In each case, the material was cDNA or gDNA derived from T cells, B-cell-depleted T cells, or PBMCs.

Authors' data handling: Estimation of nucleated cell counts relied on the amplification of reference gene primers. Profiling relied on immunoSEQ multiplex PCR, and the TCRdb table lists in-frame clones only, not all of them. The DNA gave D and trimming, while V, J and clone size come from that table. The sample has tens of thousands of clones, about nine tenths seen once. Source material: peripheral blood. This chain links TRBV5-1 with TRBJ2-7, with 8 bases identical to TRBD1. This sequence was found in a human donor with active COVID-19. The donor label of this sample is uncertain. The CDR3 sequence is CASSTGQARLPYEQYF. The CDR3 DNA sequence: TGCGCCAGCAGCACGGGACAGGCCCGCTTGCCCTACGAGCAGTACTTC.